These 7 T cell receptor beta chains share one sample of origin, sequenced in a study of blood T cell repertoires in COVID-19. The repertoire was sequenced with immunoSEQ multiplex PCR; TCRdb's copy has only in-frame clones and lacks some. The table records approximately 300,000 clones, about 85% of them present only once. Sequencing was done on a sample of PBMCs or T cells enriched from blood (not recorded which). The source of these receptors is a woman aged 30 to 39 who had been exposed to COVID-19.

V is TRBV9 and J is TRBJ2-2; possible D gene TRBD1, 6 bases. CDR3 length: 15 residues. Germline CDR1 and CDR2: SGDLS and YYNGEE. Trimming cost V 0 bases and J 3 bases, with 9 bases left between them. CDR3 nucleotide sequence: TGTGCCAGCAGCGTAGACAGGGAATACACCGGGGAGCTGTTTTTT. The encoded protein is CASSVDREYTGELFF.

The V and J genes are TRBV7-9 and TRBJ1-1; D gene unclear. The CDR3 is 13 residues long. The V end was cut by 1 base, the J end by 7 bases, with 10 bases between. Germline CDR1 and CDR2: SEHNR and FQNEAQ (reference sequence). CDR3 region: CASSLGRGNEAFF. The CDR3 DNA reads as TGTGCCAGCAGCTTAGGGAGAGGTAATGAAGCTTTCTTT.

CDR3 nucleotide sequence: TGTGCCAGCAGCCTCCCTGGGCGGGGACCTGGAAACACCATATATTTT. Its protein is CASSLPGRGPGNTIYF. This sequence joins TRBV7-2 and TRBJ1-3; perhaps TRBD1 as D (5 bases). Trimming pared 5 bases from V and 2 bases from J, leaving 16 bases between. The CDR3 runs 16 residues. Per the germline V gene, CDR1 is SGHTA and CDR2 is FQGNSA.

This clone has just a few counts. This chain joins TRBV12-3 or TRBV12-4 and TRBJ2-2; TRBD2 is a possible D gene (5 bases). V was clipped by 8 bases and J by 6 bases, with 10 bases between them. The CDR3 consists of 12 residues. The CDR3 sequence: CASRYGAGELFF. The CDR3 nucleotides are TGTGCCAGCCGTTACGGGGCCGGGGAGCTGTTTTTT.

The chain links TRBV5-1 to TRBJ1-2; 9 bases are shared with TRBD1. This CDR3 contains 18 residues. The germline V gene encodes CDR1 SGHRS and CDR2 YFSETQ. Trimming took 3 bases from V and 2 from J; bases not matched to a gene: 14. The CDR3 sequence: CASSYRGLQGAQNYGYTF. As DNA, the CDR3 is TGCGCCAGCAGCTACCGGGGGCTACAGGGGGCCCAAAACTATGGCTACACCTTC. Combining the CDR3 with reference TRBV5-1 and TRBJ1-2 gives the whole variable domain KAGVTQTPRYLIKTRGQQVTLSCSPISGHRSVSWYQQTPGQGLQFLFEYFSETQRNKGNFPGRFSGRQFSNSRSEMNVSTLELGDSALYLCASSYRGLQGAQNYGYTFGSGTRLTVV.

This chain uses TRBV3-1 (or the pseudogene TRBV3-2) with TRBJ1-1; D is unclear. Germline CDR1 reads LGHDT; CDR2 reads YNNKEL (reference sequence). This CDR3 spans 13 amino acids. V shed 0 bases and J shed 12 bases, with 14 bases lying between them. CDR3 bases: TGTGCCAGCAGCCAAGACGAGAGAGGGAATCCTTTCTTT. Protein product: CASSQDERGNPFF.

V is TRBV10-3 and J is TRBJ2-1, with 11 nucleotides matching TRBD2. CDR1 is ENHRY and CDR2 is SYGVKD in the germline V gene. CDR3 length: 15 residues. With 6 bases clipped from V and 2 bases from J, the junction kept 3 bases outside the gene matches. CDR3: CAISGTSGTYNEQFF. In nucleotides, the CDR3 is TGTGCCATCAGCGGGACTAGCGGAACCTACAATGAGCAGTTCTTC.